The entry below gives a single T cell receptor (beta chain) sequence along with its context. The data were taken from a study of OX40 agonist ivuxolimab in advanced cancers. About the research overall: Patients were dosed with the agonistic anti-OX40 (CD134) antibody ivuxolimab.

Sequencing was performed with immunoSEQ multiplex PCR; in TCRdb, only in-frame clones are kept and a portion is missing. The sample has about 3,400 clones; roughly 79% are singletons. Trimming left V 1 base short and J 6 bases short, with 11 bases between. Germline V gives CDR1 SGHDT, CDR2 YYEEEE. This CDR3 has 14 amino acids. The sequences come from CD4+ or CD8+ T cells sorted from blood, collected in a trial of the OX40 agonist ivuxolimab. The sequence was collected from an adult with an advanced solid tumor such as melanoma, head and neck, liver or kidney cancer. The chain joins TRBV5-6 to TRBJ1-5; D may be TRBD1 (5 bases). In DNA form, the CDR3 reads TGTGCCAGCAGCTTGTGGGGGGGAGCTCAGCCCCAGCATTTT. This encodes CASSLWGGAQPQHF.